A selection of T cell receptor beta chains follows, all from one sample in a study of shared clonotypes between healthy human individuals. The method was immunoSEQ multiplex PCR; TCRdb's version includes in-frame clones alone and lacks a portion of them. This table holds about 580,000 clones, 98% found once. The sequenced sample consisted of naive CD8+ T cells sorted from blood. The source is a man aged 25 to 45 in good health. The CDR3 runs from the conserved cysteine through the conserved F or W. A D gene is named only where the DNA matches it firmly. Expanded clones are given a class, and other clones once, few, many or no size at all.

>once|TRBV6-1|TRBJ2-1|NA
TGTGCCAGCAGTGAAGGACGGTACAGCTCCCATGAGCAGTTCTTC
CASSEGRYSSHEQFF
>NA|TRBV7-9|TRBJ2-7|NA
TGTGCCAGCAGCATCCCGGGTGATTTCTCCTACGAGCAGTACTTC
CASSIPGDFSYEQYF
>NA|TRBV7-9|TRBJ2-7|NA
TGTGCCAGCAGCCAAACAGGGACCTACGAGCAGTACTTC
CASSQTGTYEQYF
>NA|TRBV6-6|TRBJ2-4|NA
TGTGCCAGCAGTTACGTAGCGGACCACAAAAACATTCAGTACTTC
CASSYVADHKNIQYF
>NA|TRBV19|TRBJ2-7|TRBD1
TGTGCCAGTAGTAGATCCCAGGACAGGACAGAGCAGTACTTC
CASSRSQDRTEQYF
>NA|TRBV11-3|TRBJ2-5|NA
TGTGCCAGCAGCCCGGACTCAGAAGAGACCCAGTACTTC
CASSPDSEETQYF
>NA|TRBV7-6|TRBJ1-4|TRBD1
TGTGCCAGCAGCCTATGGACAGGTGAAAAACTGTTTTTT
CASSLWTGEKLFF
>NA|TRBV6-1|TRBJ2-1|TRBD2
TGTGCCAGCAGCGTGACCTGGGGGGGCAATGAGCAGTTCTTC
CASSVTWGGNEQFF
>NA|TRBV28|TRBJ2-1|NA
TGTGCCAGCAAGGGGATTTGGGGGAATGAGCAGTTCTTC
CASKGIWGNEQFF
>NA|TRBV27|TRBJ1-1|NA
TGTGCCAGCAGTTTAGTAAAGAACACTGAAGCTTTCTTT
CASSLVKNTEAFF
>NA|TRBV7-9|TRBJ2-7|NA
TGTGCCAGCAGCCCCGGGGGAGCGGTGCCCTACGAGCAGTACTTC
CASSPGGAVPYEQYF
>NA|TRBV13|TRBJ1-1|NA
TGTGCCAGCAGCTTAGTAGGGACACACACTGAAGCTTTCTTT
CASSLVGTHTEAFF
>NA|TRBV7-9|TRBJ1-4|TRBD1
TGTGCCAGCAGCTCATGGGACAGGGGAGGTGAAAAACTGTTTTTT
CASSSWDRGGEKLFF
>NA|TRBV6-1|TRBJ2-2|TRBD1
TGTGCCAGCAGTGAATTTTTCGCGACAGGGGGTAACACCGGGGAGCTGTTTTTT
CASSEFFATGGNTGELFF
>NA|TRBV7-8|TRBJ2-5|NA
TGTGCCAGCAACACGATAGCGGATCAAGAGACCCAGTACTTC
CASNTIADQETQYF
>NA|TRBV2|TRBJ2-3|NA
TGTGCCAGCAGTGAAGCCGCAAGGACTACGATCACAGATACGCAGTATTTT
CASSEAARTTITDTQYF
>NA|TRBV19|TRBJ1-1|NA
TGTGCCAGTACGGGGCGCCCGGGTATCATGAACACTGAAGCTTTCTTT
CASTGRPGIMNTEAFF
>NA|TRBV29-1|TRBJ2-7|NA
TGCAGCGCAGGAGCCCCCGGGGCCCTCGAGCAGTACTTC
CSAGAPGALEQYF
>NA|TRBV25-1|TRBJ1-1|TRBD1
TGTGCCAGCAGCACAGGGGGTAAGACTGAAGCTTTCTTT
CASSTGGKTEAFF
>NA|TRBV25-1|TRBJ2-1|NA
TGTGCCAGCAGTGAATTGAGGGGCCGGAATGAGCAGTTCTTC
CASSELRGRNEQFF
>NA|TRBV15|TRBJ2-2|TRBD2
TGTGCCACCAGCTCTCAGAGGGGAGGGCCTCCCGGGGAGCTGTTTTTT
CATSSQRGGPPGELFF
>NA|TRBV7-8|TRBJ1-2|NA
TGTGCCAGCAGCTCTACCCCAGGGGAAAATGGCTACACCTTC
CASSSTPGENGYTF
>NA|TRBV7-9|TRBJ1-1|NA
TGTGCCAGCAGCCCCGACCCGGGAGACACTGAAGCTTTCTTT
CASSPDPGDTEAFF
>NA|TRBV6-6|TRBJ2-7|NA
TGTGCCAGCAGCCCTACCTCTCGCGAGCAGTACTTC
CASSPTSREQYF
>once|TRBV2|TRBJ2-5|NA
TGTGCCAGCAGTGGGACGGCAGTAGAAGAGACCCAGTACTTC
CASSGTAVEETQYF
>once|TRBV6-5|TRBJ2-7|NA
TGTGCCAGCAGTTACTCGGGTGGAACCCTCTGGGAGCAGTACTTC
CASSYSGGTLWEQYF
>NA|TRBV28|TRBJ2-7|TRBD2
TGTGCCAGCAGTCCTCGGGCGGGAGTAGTATACGAGCAGTACTTC
CASSPRAGVVYEQYF
>NA|TRBV4-3|TRBJ2-1|TRBD2
TGCGCCAGCAGCCAAGGGCTAGCGGGAGGTCCTTTCCACAATGAGCAGTTCTTC
CASSQGLAGGPFHNEQFF
>NA|TRBV5-1|TRBJ2-1|NA
TGCGCCAGCAGCTTTGTAGGAGACGAGCAGTTCTTC
CASSFVGDEQFF
>NA|TRBV5-5|TRBJ2-7|TRBD1
TGTGCCAGCAGCTTGGAGGGACAGGGGGACTCCTACGAGCAGTACTTC
CASSLEGQGDSYEQYF
>NA|TRBV14|TRBJ2-7|NA
TGTGCCAGCAGCACGGGCCGAGGAGAGGACCCCTACGAGCAGTACTTC
CASSTGRGEDPYEQYF
>NA|TRBV5-1|TRBJ2-3|NA
TGCGCCAGCAGCTTGGAGGGCTACCCAGACACAGATACGCAGTATTTT
CASSLEGYPDTDTQYF
>NA|TRBV6-6|TRBJ1-1|TRBD1
TGTGCCAGCATACAGGGGGCGTGGGAAGCTTTCTTT
CASIQGAWEAFF
>NA|TRBV7-9|TRBJ2-3|NA
TGTGCCAGCAGCTTAGCCCTCGATCCCAGGGATACGCAGTATTTT
CASSLALDPRDTQYF
>NA|TRBV18|TRBJ2-5|NA
TGTGCCAGCTCACCTATTAGGGTTCACCAAGAGACCCAGTACTTC
CASSPIRVHQETQYF
>NA|TRBV7-9|TRBJ2-6|NA
TGTGCCAGCCCTCCGGACTCTGGGGCCAACGTCCTGACTTTC
CASPPDSGANVLTF
>NA|TRBV6-4|TRBJ1-4|TRBD1
TGTGCCAGCAAGAAAGGGGGCTTCGTTGAAAAACTGTTTTTT
CASKKGGFVEKLFF
>NA|TRBV5-6|TRBJ2-7|TRBD1
TGTGCCAGCAGCTCCGGACAGGGGAAGTACTTC
CASSSGQGKYF
>NA|TRBV30|TRBJ2-7|NA
TGTGCCTGGAGTGTAGGTTTCGAGTACGAGCAGTACTTC
CAWSVGFEYEQYF
>NA|TRBV6-6|TRBJ2-7|NA
TGTGCCAGCAGTTACTCTGTCCCCCCGGTTCATGACGAGCAGTACTTC
CASSYSVPPVHDEQYF
>NA|TRBV28|TRBJ2-7|NA
TGTGCCAGCAGACAAGAGGCGGGACAGAGAACCTACGAGCAGTACTTC
CASRQEAGQRTYEQYF
>NA|TRBV7-9|TRBJ2-2|NA
TGTGCCAGCAGAGATCCTTGGGGAACCGGGGAGCTGTTTTTT
CASRDPWGTGELFF
>NA|TRBV5-1|TRBJ2-7|NA
TGCGCCAGCAGCTTTGAAAAAACCTACGAGCAGTACTTC
CASSFEKTYEQYF
>NA|TRBV4-3|TRBJ2-1|NA
TGCGCCAGCAGCCAAGATTTAGGACCCCCTGGCGATGAGCAGTTCTTC
CASSQDLGPPGDEQFF
>once|TRBV9|TRBJ2-1|NA
TGTGCCAGCAGCCCCCGCAGGGGCGCTAACTACAATGAGCAGTTCTTC
CASSPRRGANYNEQFF
>NA|TRBV29-1|TRBJ2-3|TRBD2
TGCAGCGTTGCCGGGACTAGCGGGACGGCGACCTTCACAGATACGCAGTATTTT
CSVAGTSGTATFTDTQYF
>NA|TRBV2|TRBJ2-1|TRBD1
TGTGCCAGATCGACAGGGGGCCTCTCCTACAATGAGCAGTTCTTC
CARSTGGLSYNEQFF